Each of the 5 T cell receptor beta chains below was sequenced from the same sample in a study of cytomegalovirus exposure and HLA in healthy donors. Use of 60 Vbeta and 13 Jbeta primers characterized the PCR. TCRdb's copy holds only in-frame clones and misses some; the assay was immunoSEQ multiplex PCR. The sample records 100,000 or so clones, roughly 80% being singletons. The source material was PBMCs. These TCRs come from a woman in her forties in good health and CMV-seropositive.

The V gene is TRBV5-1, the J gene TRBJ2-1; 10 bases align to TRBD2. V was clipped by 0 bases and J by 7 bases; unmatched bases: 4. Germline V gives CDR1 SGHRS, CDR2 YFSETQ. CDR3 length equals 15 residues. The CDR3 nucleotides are TGCGCCAGCAGCTTGGTGGCTAGCGGGAGTAATGAGCAGTTCTTC. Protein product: CASSLVASGSNEQFF.

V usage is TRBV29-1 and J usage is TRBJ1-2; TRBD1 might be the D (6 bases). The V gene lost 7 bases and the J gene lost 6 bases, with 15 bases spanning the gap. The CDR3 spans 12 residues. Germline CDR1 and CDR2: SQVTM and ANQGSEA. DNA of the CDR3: TGCAGCGCATCGGGGCCAGGGGATGGCTACACCTTC. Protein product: CSASGPGDGYTF.

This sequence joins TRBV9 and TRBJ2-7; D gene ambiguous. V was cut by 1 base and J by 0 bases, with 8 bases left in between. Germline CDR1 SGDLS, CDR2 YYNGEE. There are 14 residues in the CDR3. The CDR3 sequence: CASSVNFLSYEQYF. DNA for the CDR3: TGTGCCAGCAGCGTAAACTTCCTCTCCTACGAGCAGTACTTC.

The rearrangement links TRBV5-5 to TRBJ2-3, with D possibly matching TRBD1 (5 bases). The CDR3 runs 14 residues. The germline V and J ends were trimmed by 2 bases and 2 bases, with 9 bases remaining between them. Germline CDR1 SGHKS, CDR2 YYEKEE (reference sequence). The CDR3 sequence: CASSFLTDTDTQYF. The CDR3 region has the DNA TGTGCCAGCAGCTTCTTGACAGACACAGATACGCAGTATTTT.

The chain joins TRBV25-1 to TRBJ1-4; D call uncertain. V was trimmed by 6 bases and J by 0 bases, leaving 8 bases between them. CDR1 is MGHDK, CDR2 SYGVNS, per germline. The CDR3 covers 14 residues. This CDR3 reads CASSLDSTNEKLFF. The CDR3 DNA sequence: TGTGCCAGCAGCCTCGACTCAACTAATGAAAAACTGTTTTTT.